This is a list of T cell receptor beta chains from one sample in a study of blood T cell repertoires in COVID-19. Libraries were prepared by immunoSEQ multiplex PCR; TCRdb keeps only in-frame clonotypes and omits some of them. This sample has about 330,000 clones; approximately 88% occur once, and the top ten carry around 5%. The sample was PBMCs or T cells enriched from blood (not recorded which). These receptors were obtained from a young man who had recovered from COVID-19. Each CDR3 is given with its conserved first and last residue. The D gene is left open where the match is weak. Clone sizes are given selectively: once, few, many, or a class where the clone is expanded.

TRBJ2-3	.	TRBV7-2	TRBD2	CASSAASGGTQDTQYF	TGTGCCAGCAGCGCAGCTAGCGGAGGTACACAAGATACGCAGTATTTT
TRBJ2-2	.	TRBV18	TRBD2	CASSPRGLAGPGELFF	TGTGCCAGCTCACCACGCGGACTAGCGGGGCCCGGGGAGCTGTTTTTT
TRBJ2-1	.	TRBV3-1/TRBV3-2	TRBD1	CASSLDRGLYNEQFF	TGTGCCAGCAGCCTGGACAGGGGGTTATACAATGAGCAGTTCTTC
TRBJ2-7	.	TRBV6-5	.	CASSYSRHYEQYF	TGTGCCAGCAGTTACTCAAGACATTACGAGCAGTACTTC
TRBJ2-7	.	TRBV12-5	TRBD2	CASGPGTSGRAYEQYF	TGTGCTAGTGGGCCCGGGACTAGCGGGCGGGCCTACGAGCAGTACTTC
TRBJ2-2	.	TRBV21-1	.	CASSKAGRLCELFF	TGTGCCAGCAGCAAAGCCGGCAGGCTGTGTGAGCTGTTTTTT
TRBJ2-1	.	TRBV6-2/TRBV6-3	TRBD2	CASSYRGGGYSYNEQFF	TGTGCCAGCAGTTACAGAGGCGGGGGATACTCCTACAATGAGCAGTTCTTC
TRBJ2-3	.	TRBV18	.	CASSPYGTSSTDTQYF	TGTGCCAGCTCACCATACGGGACTTCAAGCACAGATACGCAGTATTTT
TRBJ2-7	.	TRBV7-6	.	CASSLFGGSYEQYF	TGTGCCAGCAGCTTATTCGGGGGCTCCTACGAGCAGTACTTC
TRBJ1-2	once	TRBV12-3/TRBV12-4	.	CASSFEGAYGYTF	TGTGCCAGCAGTTTTGAAGGGGCCTATGGCTACACCTTC
TRBJ1-2	.	TRBV12-3/TRBV12-4	.	CASSGGGYHGYTF	TGTGCCAGCAGTGGGGGGGGGTACCATGGCTACACCTTC
TRBJ2-3	.	TRBV28	.	CASNPTRAGDTQYF	TGTGCCAGCAACCCTACCCGGGCGGGGGATACGCAGTATTTT
TRBJ2-4	few	TRBV19	TRBD2	CASSLAAAKNIQYF	TGTGCCAGTAGCCTAGCGGCTGCCAAAAACATTCAGTACTTC
TRBJ1-1	.	TRBV5-5	.	CASSFTQNTEAFF	TGTGCCAGCAGCTTTACACAGAACACTGAAGCTTTCTTT
TRBJ1-4	.	TRBV15	.	CATSRADRFTNEKLFF	TGTGCCACCAGCAGAGCCGACAGGTTTACTAATGAAAAACTGTTTTTT
TRBJ2-7	.	TRBV5-1	TRBD1	CASSLAPDRAPYEQYF	TGCGCCAGCAGCTTGGCCCCGGACAGGGCCCCCTACGAGCAGTACTTC
TRBJ2-5	.	TRBV7-9	TRBD1	CASSERKGAYQETQYF	TGTGCCAGCAGCGAACGAAAGGGGGCGTACCAAGAGACCCAGTACTTC
TRBJ2-5	once	TRBV28	.	CASKPPDGLEETQYF	TGTGCCAGCAAGCCTCCTGATGGGCTGGAAGAGACCCAGTACTTC
TRBJ2-5	.	TRBV28	TRBD1	CASSSTPGQWETQYF	TGTGCCAGCAGTTCTACACCGGGACAGTGGGAGACCCAGTACTTC
TRBJ1-5	.	TRBV19	.	CASSIEGHQPQHF	TGTGCCAGTAGTATAGAGGGGCATCAGCCCCAGCATTTT
TRBJ1-6	.	TRBV30	.	CAWSVRFSGYPSSYNSPLHF	TGTGCCTGGAGTGTCCGCTTTTCAGGGTATCCAAGCTCCTATAATTCACCCCTCCACTTT
TRBJ1-5	.	TRBV10-3	TRBD1	CAISEPTTGNPNNQPQHF	TGTGCCATCAGTGAGCCTACGACAGGGAATCCCAACAATCAGCCCCAGCATTTT
TRBJ2-1	.	TRBV2	TRBD1	CASRETGFFSYNEQFF	TGTGCCAGCAGGGAGACAGGGTTTTTCTCCTACAATGAGCAGTTCTTC
TRBJ2-3	.	TRBV7-7	TRBD1	CASSLRDRDSDTQYF	TGTGCCAGCAGCTTAAGGGACAGGGATTCAGATACGCAGTATTTT
TRBJ2-1	.	TRBV5-8	TRBD1	CASSRQGARFF	TGTGCCAGCAGCCGACAGGGGGCACGGTTCTTC
TRBJ1-4	.	TRBV7-2	TRBD1	CASSSAGTGGEKLFF	TGTGCCAGCAGTTCTGCCGGGACAGGGGGTGAAAAACTGTTTTTT
TRBJ2-5	once	TRBV7-2	TRBD1	CASNPWTGKETQYF	TGTGCCAGCAACCCCTGGACAGGGAAAGAGACCCAGTACTTC
TRBJ1-4	few	TRBV5-1	TRBD1	CASSLQGVGVYEKLFF	TGCGCCAGCAGCTTGCAGGGGGTAGGGGTTTATGAAAAACTGTTTTTT
TRBJ2-1	.	TRBV19	TRBD2	CASSMVGGAYNEQFF	TGTGCCAGTAGTATGGTCGGGGGGGCCTACAATGAGCAGTTCTTC
TRBJ2-1	medium-sized	TRBV6-5	TRBD1	CASSYGTGNYNEQFF	TGTGCCAGCAGTTACGGGACAGGGAACTACAATGAGCAGTTCTTC
TRBJ2-2	few	TRBV6-4	.	CASSDRNTGELFF	TGTGCCAGCAGTGACCGGAACACCGGGGAGCTGTTTTTT
TRBJ2-2	.	TRBV7-9	TRBD1	CASSRGQTYGELFF	TGTGCCAGCAGCCGGGGACAGACATACGGGGAGCTGTTTTTT
TRBJ1-1	.	TRBV3-1/TRBV3-2	TRBD1	CASSHQKGAGTEAFF	TGTGCCAGCAGCCACCAAAAGGGGGCGGGCACTGAAGCTTTCTTT
TRBJ1-1	once	TRBV30	TRBD1	CAWSLSEVRGIEAFF	TGTGCCTGGAGTCTAAGCGAAGTCAGGGGGATTGAAGCTTTCTTT
TRBJ2-1	.	TRBV5-1	.	CASSFGWQNEQFF	TGCGCCAGCAGCTTCGGGTGGCAGAATGAGCAGTTCTTC
TRBJ1-1	once	TRBV5-1	.	CASSLGSDTEAFF	TGCGCCAGCAGCTTGGGGTCGGACACTGAAGCTTTCTTT
TRBJ2-2	once	TRBV18	.	CASSTTGLTGELFF	TGTGCCAGCTCAACTACAGGATTGACCGGGGAGCTGTTTTTT